A selection of T cell receptor beta chains follows, all from one sample in a study of cytomegalovirus exposure and HLA in healthy donors. TCRdb keeps only in-frame clones here, not all; method: immunoSEQ multiplex PCR. The sample includes a few hundred thousand clones, over 60% seen only once; the top ten take roughly 15%. The material sequenced was PBMCs. Every receptor here comes from a man in his forties or fifties in good health and CMV-seronegative. The conserved cysteine and the conserved F or W are not part of the CDR3 here.

j_call v_call cdr3_length cdr3_aa
TRBJ1-2 TRBV14 13 ASSQVAGWSYGYT
TRBJ1-5 TRBV7-8 12 ASSEYRPDQPQH
TRBJ2-7 TRBV5-6 11 ASSLPGDYEQY
TRBJ1-1 TRBV9 11 ASSVHRDTEAF
TRBJ2-7 TRBV5-8 13 ASSLRGGPLYEQY
TRBJ1-5 TRBV6-6 11 AARTHSNQPQH
TRBJ1-1 TRBV19 14 ASSLSTGKISTEAF
TRBJ1-6 TRBV5-6 12 ASSAAHNTSPLH
TRBJ1-3 TRBV19 13 ASSPTGRSGNTIY
TRBJ2-1 TRBV23-1 10 ASSSRSHEQF
TRBJ2-2 TRBV11-2 14 ASSTTSGLNTGELF
TRBJ2-5 TRBV7-9 14 ASSLVAGLAQETQY
TRBJ2-7 TRBV7-9 14 ASSLPRTGGTYEQY
TRBJ1-1 TRBV5-1 13 ASSLQGAANTEAF
TRBJ1-1 TRBV29-1 12 SGAVAVMNTEAF
TRBJ2-2 TRBV7-6 15 ASSQLTGGPRTGELF
TRBJ1-4 TRBV5-1 13 ASSLFGVGGEKLF
TRBJ1-2 TRBV4-1 13 ASSQDSIVNYGYT
TRBJ2-3 TRBV6-5 8 ASGRDTQY
TRBJ1-1 TRBV10-2 12 ASTQGISGTEAF
TRBJ2-5 TRBV27 16 ASSPNPTSGLPRGTQY
TRBJ2-3 TRBV2 10 ASSVYTDTQY
TRBJ2-5 TRBV5-4 13 ASSLSQGAGETQY
TRBJ1-1 TRBV9 11 ASSAPPEARTF
TRBJ2-5 TRBV5-8 13 ASSLWTDIQETQY
TRBJ2-1 TRBV18 10 ASSPRGDEQF
TRBJ2-3 TRBV6-1 17 ASSEAPPTGGSSTDTQY
TRBJ1-4 TRBV4-2 12 ASSQVQGGEKLF
TRBJ1-1 TRBV18 13 ASSTAQVLNTEAF
TRBJ2-5 TRBV7-8 16 ASSLGEVAGGLGETQY
TRBJ1-1 TRBV29-1 13 SVELGQGLSAEAF
TRBJ2-2 TRBV18 16 ASSPGADGHINTGELF
TRBJ2-5 TRBV5-1 11 ASSLEFLETQY
TRBJ2-1 TRBV18 14 ASSPGYRGSYNEQF
TRBJ1-2 TRBV6-6 13 ASSYSPQGNYGYT
TRBJ2-1 TRBV7-3 13 ASSLMVGGRNEQF
TRBJ1-1 TRBV27 11 ASSLGMNTEAF
TRBJ1-2 TRBV5-5 14 ASSLGPGLANYGYT
TRBJ1-2 TRBV5-6 12 TSSRAGPGYGYT
TRBJ2-5 TRBV4-1 12 ASSQGTGTETQY
TRBJ1-2 TRBV5-8 11 ASSLGRMYGYT
TRBJ2-2 TRBV5-6 13 ASSVRDRFPGELF
TRBJ1-1 TRBV19 12 ASSAGQTNTEAF
TRBJ2-3 TRBV18 16 ASSPYSPGASGTDTQY
TRBJ1-1 TRBV5-6 11 ASSPDRHTEAF
TRBJ1-1 TRBV28 11 ASSLGQGRSAF
TRBJ2-1 TRBV25-1 11 ASSDALHNEQF
TRBJ2-1 TRBV29-1 11 SVAWTSPREQF
TRBJ1-1 TRBV27 16 ASSLSPPLQGWNTEAF
TRBJ1-1 TRBV14 11 ASSLTGGTEAF
TRBJ1-4 TRBV5-1 13 ASRASGQGGEKLF
TRBJ2-7 TRBV7-8 11 ASSLGASYEQY
TRBJ2-1 TRBV2 12 ASSEWRERNEQF